Presented here are 2 T cell receptor beta chains from one specimen sequenced in a study of cytomegalovirus exposure and HLA in healthy donors. The PCR ran on 60 Vbeta and 13 Jbeta primers. The repertoire was sequenced with immunoSEQ multiplex PCR; TCRdb's copy has only in-frame clones and lacks some. This sample has nearly 200,000 clones, with 77% found just once. Input material: PBMCs. These receptors all come from a woman in her thirties in good health and CMV-seropositive.

This chain connects TRBV30 to TRBJ2-3; D remains unclear. The CDR3 covers 13 residues. V lost 0 bases to trimming and J lost 2 bases, with 6 bases between them. Germline V gene lookup returns CDR1 GTSNPN and CDR2 SVGIG (reference sequence). CDR3 loop: CAWSVSFTDTQYF. CDR3 nucleotide sequence: TGTGCCTGGAGTGTATCTTTCACAGATACGCAGTATTTT.

In this sample, this clone turned up once. The CDR3 region is CASSSVDRTTYEQYF. CDR3 coding DNA: TGTGCCAGCTCATCAGTGGACAGGACGACCTACGAGCAGTACTTC. The chain recombines TRBV18 with TRBJ2-7; 7 bases agree with TRBD1. The length of the CDR3 is 15 residues. The V gene's germline CDR1 is KGHSH and CDR2 LQKENI. V lost 5 bases and J lost 2; bases outside the gene matches: 9.